These 29 T cell receptor beta chains share one sample of origin, sequenced in a study of response to subunit inactivated influenza vaccine. MiXCR was run by TCRdb on the RT-PCR reads, yielding one entry per CDR3 protein. This sample carries hundreds of thousands of distinct CDR3 sequences, around 14% of them seen once, and the ten largest clones take 5.5% to 8%. Sequenced here: PBMCs from blood, sampled 14 days before vaccination. These receptor sequences come from a man between 45 and 60 years old who received an inactivated influenza vaccine.

This clonotype turned up a few times. The rearrangement uses TRBV20-1 and TRBJ2-1, with TRBD2 matching 11 bases. With 5 bases clipped from V and 7 bases from J, the junction kept 16 bases outside the gene matches. The CDR3 spans 17 residues. CDR1 and CDR2 from the germline V gene are DFQATT and SNEGSKA (reference sequence). The CDR3 DNA reads TGCAGTGCTCACTTTAGTAGCGGGAGGGCCCTCCGGAATGAGCAGTTCTTC. This codes for CSAHFSSGRALRNEQFF.

This chain uses TRBV5-1 with TRBJ2-2, with 10 positions matching TRBD1. Germline loops: CDR1 SGHRS, CDR2 YFSETQ. This CDR3 is built from 16 residues. Germline trimming cut 2 bases from V and 4 bases from J; bases unmatched to any gene: 5. This CDR3 reads CASSFLGQGVTGELFF. CDR3 DNA sequence: TGCGCCAGCAGCTTCCTCGGACAGGGGGTCACCGGGGAGCTGTTTTTT. The whole variable domain, filled in from reference TRBV5-1 and TRBJ2-2, reads KAGVTQTPRYLIKTRGQQVTLSCSPISGHRSVSWYQQTPGQGLQFLFEYFSETQRNKGNFPGRFSGRQFSNSRSEMNVSTLELGDSALYLCASSFLGQGVTGELFFGEGSRLTVL.

V gene TRBV7-2 combines with J gene TRBJ2-5; D gene ambiguous. Germline V gives CDR1 SGHTA, CDR2 FQGNSA. The germline V and J ends were trimmed by 1 base and 6 bases, with 15 bases remaining between them. This CDR3 spans 15 amino acids. The CDR3, as DNA: TGTGCCAGCAGCTTAGGCCCTGGGTTGGCGAAGACCCAGTACTTC. Translating gives CASSLGPGLAKTQYF.

The chain is built from TRBV11-1 and TRBJ2-3; TRBD2 agrees at 9 bases. The CDR3 is 15 amino acids. Germline V gene data show CDR1 as SGHAT and CDR2 as FQDESV (reference sequence). The junction had 4 bases not matched to a gene; V was cut back by 6 bases and J by 0 bases. Here the CDR3 reads CASRVTSGSTDTQYF. The CDR3 nucleotides are TGTGCCAGCAGGGTGACTAGCGGAAGCACAGATACGCAGTATTTT.

This clonotype was seen only a few times. The V and J genes are TRBV7-9 and TRBJ1-1; 8 bases fit TRBD1. The germline V gene encodes CDR1 SEHNR and CDR2 FQNEAQ (reference sequence). The CDR3 has 14 amino acids. Losses at the gene ends were 5 bases for V and 0 bases for J; bases not matched to a gene: 2. Here the CDR3 reads CASSATGVNTEAFF. CDR3 nucleotide sequence: TGTGCCAGCAGCGCGACAGGGGTGAACACTGAAGCTTTCTTT.

J is TRBJ2-7 and V is TRBV6-2 or TRBV6-3; 15 nucleotides line up with TRBD2. CDR3 size: 18 residues. Germline V lookup: CDR1 MNHEY, CDR2 SVGEGT. V gave up 5 bases and J gave up 2 bases; unmatched junction bases: 10. CDR3 nucleotides: TGTGCCAGCAGTGCGGGACTAGCGGGAGGACTTGGCGCCTACGAGCAGTACTTC. Translation: CASSAGLAGGLGAYEQYF.

This clonotype was seen repeatedly, ten times or more. The V call is TRBV29-1, the J call TRBJ2-2, with D possibly being TRBD2 (7 bases). The CDR3 runs to 16 residues. With 4 bases removed from V and 3 bases from J, the gap between germline ends came to 18 bases. Germline loops: CDR1 SQVTM, CDR2 ANQGSEA. The CDR3 DNA follows: TGCAGCGTTGTTCCGCGGGGGAAGGGGGACACCGGGGAGCTGTTTTTT. Encoded protein: CSVVPRGKGDTGELFF.

This clonotype was picked up a small number of times. This chain joins TRBV28 and TRBJ1-1; D may be TRBD1 (6 bases). The V end lost 10 bases, the J end lost 5 bases, and 23 bases lay between the germline ends. The germline gives CDR1 MDHEN, CDR2 SYDVKM. The CDR3 is 15 residues long. The DNA for the CDR3 is TGTGCCACCTTTCCGGGACACACAACGAGGACTGAAGCTTTCTTT. Protein product: CATFPGHTTRTEAFF.

This clonotype was counted ten times or more. The rearrangement links TRBV3-1 to TRBJ1-3; D unclear. Trimming removed 0 bases from V and 4 bases from J, with 4 bases in between. This CDR3 comprises 13 residues. Germline lookup yields CDR1 LGHDT and CDR2 YNNKEL (reference sequence). The CDR3 loop is CASSQEPGNTIYF. CDR3 nucleotide sequence: TGTGCCAGCAGCCAAGAACCCGGAAACACCATATATTTT. Using reference TRBV3-1 and TRBJ1-3 for the parts outside the CDR3, the full variable domain is DTAVSQTPKYLVTQMGNDKSIKCEQNLGHDTMYWYKQDSKKFLKIMFSYNNKELIINETVPNRFSPKSPDKAHLNLHINSLELGDSAVYFCASSQEPGNTIYFGEGSWLTVV.

The chain is built from TRBV6-1 and TRBJ2-7; TRBD1 matches 9 bases. The V segment lost 5 bases and the J segment 2 bases; nucleotides outside the gene matches: 7. The germline CDR1 and CDR2 sequences are MNHNS and SASEGT. The CDR3 consists of 15 residues. CDR3 nucleotide sequence: TGTGCCAGCAGTCCCACAGGGGGCACTACCTACGAGCAGTACTTC. As protein: CASSPTGGTTYEQYF.

This clonotype was picked up a small number of times. The V gene is TRBV11-3, the J gene TRBJ2-1; a possible D gene is TRBD1 (6 bases). CDR1 is SGHNT, CDR2 YENEEA, per germline. Trimming removed 5 bases from V and 8 bases from J, with 10 bases in between. This CDR3 region has 12 residues. The CDR3 DNA reads TGTGCCAGCAGCATCAGGGGACATGAGCAGTTCTTC. Translating gives CASSIRGHEQFF.

V and J are TRBV12-3 or TRBV12-4 and TRBJ2-3; 11 bases agree with TRBD1. The CDR3 length is 16 residues. V shed 5 bases and J 4 bases; nucleotides not matched to a gene: 8. The CDR3 region is CASSPRDRGWADTQYF. The CDR3 nucleotides are TGTGCCAGCAGTCCCCGGGACAGGGGGTGGGCAGATACGCAGTATTTT.

This clonotype occurred a few times. In DNA form, the CDR3 reads TGTGCCAGCAGTCGGTCCTCGAGAACACCGAACACTGAAGCTTTCTTT. Protein: CASSRSSRTPNTEAFF. The chain joins TRBV12-3 or TRBV12-4 to TRBJ1-1; D is unclear. The CDR3 extends over 16 amino acids. V lost 5 bases and J 1 base, leaving 17 bases between the germline ends.

This clonotype was seen more than once but under ten times. The chain is built from TRBV4-1 and TRBJ1-6; D not resolved. CDR3 size: 15 residues. Germline assignment: CDR1 MGHRA and CDR2 YSYEKL. Trimming took off 7 bases at V and 7 bases at J, with 17 bases between the two ends. The CDR3 nucleotides read TGCGCCAGCACCAGGTTTCGGACGGGAAATTCACCCCTCCACTTT. Protein: CASTRFRTGNSPLHF.

The chain couples TRBV7-2 to TRBJ2-3, with D perhaps TRBD1 or TRBD2 (5 bases each). The germline V gene has CDR1 SGHTA and CDR2 FQGNSA. The CDR3 has 15 amino acids. V lost 4 bases and J 0 bases, leaving 11 bases between the germline ends. CDR3 residues: CASSSIWGSTDTQYF. The CDR3 region has the DNA TGTGCCAGCAGCTCCATTTGGGGGAGCACAGATACGCAGTATTTT.

This sequence joins TRBV15 and TRBJ2-1; 9 nucleotides agree with TRBD1. Trimming at V came to 5 bases and at J to 9 bases, leaving 11 bases not matched to a gene. This CDR3 spans 15 amino acids. CDR1 and CDR2 (germline): LNHNV, YYDKDF (reference sequence). The CDR3 DNA reads TGTGCCACCAGCGTACCGGGACAGGGTAAGGGTGAGCAGTTCTTC. It is translated as CATSVPGQGKGEQFF.

The CDR3 DNA sequence: TGCGCCAGCAGCCAAGCCCGGGGGGCCTACGAGCAGTACTTC. Translation: CASSQARGAYEQYF. The chain joins TRBV4-3 to TRBJ2-7, with 7 bases matching TRBD2. Germline CDR1 LGHNA, CDR2 YSLEER. This CDR3 comprises 14 residues. Germline trimming cut 1 base from V and 2 bases from J; bases unmatched to any gene: 2.

The sample holds many counts of this clonotype. The chain uses TRBV7-2 and TRBJ2-2, with 9 bases that match TRBD1. Germline CDR1 reads SGHTA; CDR2 reads FQGNSA. V was pared by 5 bases and J by 3 bases, with 4 bases of the junction left unmatched. This CDR3 has 15 amino acids. The CDR3 protein is CASSAQGAYTGELFF. CDR3 sequence (DNA): TGTGCCAGCAGCGCACAGGGGGCTTACACCGGGGAGCTGTTTTTT.

This clonotype was detected many times. The CDR3 bases are TGCAGCGTTAACAGGGGCCCCACTGAAGCTTTCTTT. Translation gives CSVNRGPTEAFF. The chain links TRBV29-1 to TRBJ1-1; 7 bases map to TRBD1. Germline CDR1 reads SQVTM; CDR2 reads ANQGSEA. There are 12 residues in the CDR3. Trimming took 5 bases from V and 4 from J; bases not matched to a gene: 4.

A few counts support this clonotype. The rearrangement links TRBV15 to TRBJ2-1; 12 bases are shared with TRBD2. Trimming cost V 5 bases and J 2 bases; bases outside gene matches: 7. Germline V gene data show CDR1 as LNHNV and CDR2 as YYDKDF (reference sequence). This CDR3 region has 17 residues. As DNA, the CDR3 is TGTGCCACCAGCCCTGGACTAGCGGGAATCACCTACAATGAGCAGTTCTTC. Its protein is CATSPGLAGITYNEQFF.

This clonotype was recorded a few times. The chain recombines TRBV20-1 with TRBJ2-3; D call uncertain. V was clipped by 6 bases and J by 4 bases, with 8 bases between them. The CDR3 contains 11 residues. Germline loops: CDR1 DFQATT, CDR2 SNEGSKA (reference sequence). The CDR3 DNA sequence: TGCAGTGCCCTCCGTCCAGATACGCAGTATTTT. As protein: CSALRPDTQYF.

The chain carries TRBV28 and TRBJ2-2; no definite D call. Germline V gene data show CDR1 as MDHEN and CDR2 as SYDVKM. V was clipped by 7 bases and J by 5 bases, with 11 bases between them. This CDR3 has 13 amino acids. In DNA, the CDR3 is TGTGCCAGCACCCATCGGCGGACCGGGGAGCTGTTTTTT. It yields the protein CASTHRRTGELFF.

This chain joins TRBV9 and TRBJ1-5; 7 bases match TRBD1. Trimming cost V 0 bases and J 6 bases; bases outside gene matches: 3. This CDR3 is built from 14 residues. Germline loops: CDR1 SGDLS, CDR2 YYNGEE. CDR3 nucleotide sequence: TGTGCCAGCAGCGTAGGTTCAGGGGGTCAGCCCCAGCATTTT. This encodes CASSVGSGGQPQHF.

The CDR3 region is CASSWDRGRPGQYF. As DNA, the CDR3 is TGTGCCAGCAGTTGGGACAGGGGCCGCCCGGGGCAGTACTTC. The genes are TRBV28 and TRBJ2-7; 10 bases line up with TRBD1. Trimming at V came to 4 bases and at J to 9 bases, leaving 9 bases not matched to a gene. Germline V gene lookup returns CDR1 MDHEN and CDR2 SYDVKM. The CDR3 runs to 14 residues.

This clonotype was counted a few times. V usage is TRBV3-1 and J usage is TRBJ2-4; 9 bases align to TRBD2. The CDR3 loop spans 17 amino acids. Losses at the gene ends were 1 base for V and 1 base for J; bases not matched to a gene: 5. Germline values: CDR1 LGHDT, CDR2 YNNKEL (reference sequence). CDR3 loop: CASSQGDLAGAKNIQYF. Written as DNA, the CDR3 is TGTGCCAGCAGCCAAGGGGACCTAGCGGGGGCCAAAAACATTCAGTACTTC.

The V and J genes are TRBV19 and TRBJ1-5, with 9 nucleotides matching TRBD1. V lost 4 bases, J lost 6 bases, and 4 bases stayed unmatched. Germline values: CDR1 LNHDA, CDR2 SQIVND (reference sequence). The CDR3 spans 14 residues. CDR3 in DNA: TGTGCCAGTAGTACTGGACAGGGGTTTCAGCCCCAGCATTTT. Translation: CASSTGQGFQPQHF.

The CDR3 nucleotides are TGTGCCAGCAGCTTAGTACCCCACAGGGAGGTGACCTACGAGCAGTACTTC. Translated: CASSLVPHREVTYEQYF. This rearrangement joins TRBV11-2 to TRBJ2-7; D may correspond to TRBD1 or TRBD2 (6 bases each). The CDR3 covers 17 residues. Trimming removed 1 base from V and 2 bases from J, with 18 bases in between. Germline V gene sequence: CDR1 SGHAT, CDR2 FQNNGV. The whole variable domain, filled in from reference TRBV11-2 and TRBJ2-7, reads EAGVAQSPRYKIIEKRQSVAFWCNPISGHATLYWYQQILGQGPKLLIQFQNNGVVDDSQLPKDRFSAERLKGVDSTLKIQPAKLEDSAVYLCASSLVPHREVTYEQYFGPGTRLTVT.

In this sample, this clonotype turned up a few times. The chain joins TRBV6-1 to TRBJ2-6, with 9 bases matching TRBD1. The CDR3 is made up of 15 amino acids. J lost 8 bases, V lost 6 bases, and 8 bases had no gene match. Germline CDR1 and CDR2: MNHNS and SASEGT. CDR3 loop: CASRLGTGRTNVLTF. The CDR3 bases are TGTGCCAGCAGGTTGGGGACAGGGCGTACCAACGTCCTGACTTTC.

This rearrangement joins TRBV28 to TRBJ1-5; D might be TRBD1 (6 bases). Trimming removed 8 bases at V and 0 bases at J, with 11 bases between. This CDR3 has 14 residues. Germline V gene lookup returns CDR1 MDHEN and CDR2 SYDVKM. CDR3 coding DNA: TGTGCCAGCGGGGACAATTATAGCAATCAGCCCCAGCATTTT. Translation: CASGDNYSNQPQHF.